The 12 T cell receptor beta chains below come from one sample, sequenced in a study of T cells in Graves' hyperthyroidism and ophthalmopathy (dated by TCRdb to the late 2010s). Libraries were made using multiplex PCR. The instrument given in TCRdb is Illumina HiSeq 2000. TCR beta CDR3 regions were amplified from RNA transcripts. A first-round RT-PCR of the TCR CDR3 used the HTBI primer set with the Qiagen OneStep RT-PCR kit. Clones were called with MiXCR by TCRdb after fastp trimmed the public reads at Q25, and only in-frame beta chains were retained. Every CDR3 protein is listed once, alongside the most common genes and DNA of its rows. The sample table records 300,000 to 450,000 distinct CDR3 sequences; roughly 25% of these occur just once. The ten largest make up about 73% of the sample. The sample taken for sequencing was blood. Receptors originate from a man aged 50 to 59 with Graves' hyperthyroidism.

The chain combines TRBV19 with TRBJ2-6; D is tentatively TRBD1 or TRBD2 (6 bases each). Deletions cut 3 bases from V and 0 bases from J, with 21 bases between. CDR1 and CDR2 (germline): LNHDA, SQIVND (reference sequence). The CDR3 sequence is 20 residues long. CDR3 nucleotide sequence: TGTGCCAGTAGTATGGAAACAGGGAGGAGGTGGATCTCTGGGGCCAACGTCCTGACTTTC. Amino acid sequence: CASSMETGRRWISGANVLTF.

CDR3 region: CASSLSGWTEAFF. For the CDR3, the DNA is TGTGCCAGCAGCTTATCTGGTTGGACTGAAGCTTTCTTT. V usage is TRBV5-6 and J usage is TRBJ1-1; D is unclear. The CDR3 consists of 13 residues. From germline, CDR1 is SGHDT and CDR2 YYEEEE. V lost 2 bases and J lost 5, with 10 bases in between.

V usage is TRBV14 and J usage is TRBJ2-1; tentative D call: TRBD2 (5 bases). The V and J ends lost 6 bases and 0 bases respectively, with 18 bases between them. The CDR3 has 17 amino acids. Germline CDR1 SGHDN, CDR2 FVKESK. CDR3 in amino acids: CASSHTGRRSSYNEQFF. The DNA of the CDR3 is TGTGCCAGCAGTCATACCGGGCGGAGGAGCTCCTACAATGAGCAGTTCTTC.

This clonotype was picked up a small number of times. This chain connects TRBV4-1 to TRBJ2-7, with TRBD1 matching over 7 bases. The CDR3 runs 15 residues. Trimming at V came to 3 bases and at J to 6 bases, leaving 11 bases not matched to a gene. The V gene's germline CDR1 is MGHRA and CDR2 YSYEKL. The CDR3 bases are TGCGCCAGCAGCCACCTTCGGGACAGATCATCCGAGCAGTACTTC. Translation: CASSHLRDRSSEQYF.

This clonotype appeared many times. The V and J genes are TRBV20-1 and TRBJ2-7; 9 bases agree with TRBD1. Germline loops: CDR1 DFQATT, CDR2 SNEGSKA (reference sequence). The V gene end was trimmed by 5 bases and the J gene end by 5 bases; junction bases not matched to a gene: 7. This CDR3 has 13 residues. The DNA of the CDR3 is TGCAGTGCTGCTGGGACAGGGACCCACGAGCAGTACTTC. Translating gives CSAAGTGTHEQYF.

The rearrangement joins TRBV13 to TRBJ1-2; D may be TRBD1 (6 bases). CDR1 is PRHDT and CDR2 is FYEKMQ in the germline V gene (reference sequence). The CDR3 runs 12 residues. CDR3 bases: TGTGGCACGCGGGGGCTTAACTATGGCTACACCTTC. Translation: CGTRGLNYGYTF.

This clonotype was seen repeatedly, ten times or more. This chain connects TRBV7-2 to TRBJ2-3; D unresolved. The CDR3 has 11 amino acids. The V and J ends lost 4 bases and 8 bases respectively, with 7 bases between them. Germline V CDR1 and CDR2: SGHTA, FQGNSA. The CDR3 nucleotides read TGTGCCAGCAGCTCCCTACCTACGCAGTATTTT. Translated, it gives CASSSLPTQYF.

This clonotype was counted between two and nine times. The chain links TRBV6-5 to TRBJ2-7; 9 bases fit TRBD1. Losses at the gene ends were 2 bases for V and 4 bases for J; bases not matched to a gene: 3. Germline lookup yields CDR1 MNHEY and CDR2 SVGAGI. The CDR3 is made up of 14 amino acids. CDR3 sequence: CASSYGGQGYEQYF. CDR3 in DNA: TGTGCCAGCAGTTACGGGGGACAGGGTTACGAGCAGTACTTC.

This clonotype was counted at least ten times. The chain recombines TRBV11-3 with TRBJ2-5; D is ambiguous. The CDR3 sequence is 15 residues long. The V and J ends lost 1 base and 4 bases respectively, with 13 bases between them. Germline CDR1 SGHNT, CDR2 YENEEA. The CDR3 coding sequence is TGTGCCAGCAGCTTAGGTAACAGCGCAACAGAGACCCAGTACTTC. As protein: CASSLGNSATETQYF.

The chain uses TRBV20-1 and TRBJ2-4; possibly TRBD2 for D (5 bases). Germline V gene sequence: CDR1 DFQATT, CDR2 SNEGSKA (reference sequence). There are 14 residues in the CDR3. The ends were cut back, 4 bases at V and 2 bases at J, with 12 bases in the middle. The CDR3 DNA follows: TGCAGTGCTACCCCGGACGGGACCAAAAACATTCAGTACTTC. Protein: CSATPDGTKNIQYF.

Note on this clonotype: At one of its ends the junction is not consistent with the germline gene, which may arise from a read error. The CDR3 loop reads CASSDRQGGLSF. CDR3 in DNA: TGTGCCAGCAGTGACCGACAGGGAGGGCTGAGTTTC. This chain links TRBV12-3 or TRBV12-4 with TRBJ2-6, with D perhaps TRBD1 or TRBD2 (7 bases each). The CDR3 is 12 amino acids.

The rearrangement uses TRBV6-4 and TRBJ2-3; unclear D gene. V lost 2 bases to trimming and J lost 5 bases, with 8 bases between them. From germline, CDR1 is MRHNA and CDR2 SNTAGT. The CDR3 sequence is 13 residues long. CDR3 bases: TGTGCCAGCAGTGACCGCGTAGGAGATACGCAGTATTTT. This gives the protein CASSDRVGDTQYF.